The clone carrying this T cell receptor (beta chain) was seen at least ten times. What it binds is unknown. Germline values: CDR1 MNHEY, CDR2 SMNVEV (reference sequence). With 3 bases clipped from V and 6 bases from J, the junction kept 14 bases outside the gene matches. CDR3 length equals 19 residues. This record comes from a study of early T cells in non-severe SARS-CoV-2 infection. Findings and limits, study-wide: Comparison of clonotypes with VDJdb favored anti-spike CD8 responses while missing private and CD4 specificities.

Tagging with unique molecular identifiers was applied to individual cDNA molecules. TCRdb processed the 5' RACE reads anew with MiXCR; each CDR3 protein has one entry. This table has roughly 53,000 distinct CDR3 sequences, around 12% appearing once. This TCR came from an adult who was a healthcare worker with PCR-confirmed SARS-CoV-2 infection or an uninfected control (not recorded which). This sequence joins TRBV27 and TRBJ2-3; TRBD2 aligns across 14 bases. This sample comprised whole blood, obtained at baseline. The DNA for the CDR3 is TGTGCCAGCAGTTTTAAGGGACTAGCGGGAGAGGGTTTATGGGATACGCAGTATTTT. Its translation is CASSFKGLAGEGLWDTQYF.